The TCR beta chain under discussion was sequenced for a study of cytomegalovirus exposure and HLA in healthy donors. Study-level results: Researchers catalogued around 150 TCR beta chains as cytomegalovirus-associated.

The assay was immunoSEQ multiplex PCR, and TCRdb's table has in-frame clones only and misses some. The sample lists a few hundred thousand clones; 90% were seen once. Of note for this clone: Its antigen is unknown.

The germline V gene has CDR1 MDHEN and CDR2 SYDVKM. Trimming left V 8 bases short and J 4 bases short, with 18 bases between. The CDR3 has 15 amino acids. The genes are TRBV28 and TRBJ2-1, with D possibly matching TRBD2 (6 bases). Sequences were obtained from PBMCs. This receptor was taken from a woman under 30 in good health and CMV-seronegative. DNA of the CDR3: TGTGCCAGCGAGGCTAGCGAATGGGGATACAATGAGCAGTTCTTC. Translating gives CASEASEWGYNEQFF.